Below are 21 T cell receptor beta chains sequenced from a single sample in a study of blood T cells in healthy people across ages. Combining a sample-barcoded 5' primer with a J-beta primer mix, a second PCR ran for about 7 to 12 cycles. MiXCR was run by TCRdb on the 5' RACE reads, yielding one entry per CDR3 protein. The sample contains approximately 830,000 distinct CDR3 sequences, around 62% of which appear only once. The sequencing input was blood. These receptors originate from a man aged 25 to 40 in good health.

The chain carries TRBV4-3 and TRBJ2-3; 7 bases agree with TRBD2. The V gene's germline CDR1 is LGHNA and CDR2 YSLEER. V dropped 2 bases and J dropped 3; count of bases not matched to a gene: 5. This CDR3 is built from 15 residues. In DNA form, the CDR3 reads TGCGCCAGCAGCCAACTTCCGGGAGGAACAGATACGCAGTATTTT. Its translation: CASSQLPGGTDTQYF.

J is TRBJ2-5 and V is TRBV27; possibly TRBD1 for D (5 bases). V was pared by 1 base and J by 1 base, with 13 bases between. The CDR3 extends over 16 amino acids. The V gene's germline CDR1 is MNHEY and CDR2 SMNVEV (reference sequence). The CDR3 loop is CASSLWFQGAQETQYF. The CDR3 DNA sequence: TGTGCCAGCAGTTTATGGTTTCAGGGCGCCCAAGAGACCCAGTACTTC.

The chain carries TRBV6-2 or TRBV6-3 and TRBJ2-3, with TRBD1 matching over 9 bases. Germline V CDR1 and CDR2: MNHEY, SVGEGT. CDR3 length equals 14 residues. After removal of 4 bases from V and 5 bases from J, the junction contained 4 bases not matched to a gene. CDR3 sequence (DNA): TGTGCCAGCAGTTCATCGGACAGGGGAGATACGCAGTATTTT. It encodes CASSSSDRGDTQYF.

This clonotype was found a few times. This chain connects TRBV25-1 to TRBJ2-1; TRBD2 aligns across 8 bases. Trimming cost V 10 bases and J 5 bases; bases outside gene matches: 7. CDR3 length: 13 amino acids. Germline CDR1 is MGHDK and CDR2 is SYGVNS. The CDR3, as DNA: TGTGCCACCGGGAGGGGGGGGGACAATGAGCAGTTCTTC. Its protein product is CATGRGGDNEQFF. The full variable domain, in which reference TRBV25-1 and TRBJ2-1 provide the parts outside the CDR3, is EADIYQTPRYLVIGTGKKITLECSQTMGHDKMYWYQQDPGMELHLIHYSYGVNSTEKGDLSSESTVSRIRTEHFPLTLESARPSHTSQYLCATGRGGDNEQFFGPGTRLTVL.

The chain has TRBV9 and TRBJ2-4, with 9 bases lining up with TRBD1. V lost 4 bases and J lost 0; bases outside the gene matches: 14. The CDR3 covers 19 residues. CDR1 is SGDLS, CDR2 YYNGEE, per germline. The CDR3 bases are TGTGCCAGCAGCCCGGGACAGGGAAGGGGGGGGCTAGCCAAAAACATTCAGTACTTC. Translated: CASSPGQGRGGLAKNIQYF.

The chain uses TRBV7-9 and TRBJ1-2, with 7 bases identical to TRBD1. The CDR3 runs to 15 residues. V lost 5 bases and J lost 3; bases outside the gene matches: 9. Germline V gives CDR1 SEHNR, CDR2 FQNEAQ (reference sequence). In nucleotides, the CDR3 is TGTGCCAGCAGCCAGGGGGGGGCTGAGGACTATGGCTACACCTTC. Protein product: CASSQGGAEDYGYTF.

The chain links TRBV5-4 to TRBJ2-7; D might be TRBD1 or TRBD2, each matching 5 bases. Matching the DNA end better, TRBJ2-5 makes the J call doubtful. The CDR3 has 15 residues. Germline V gene sequence: CDR1 SGHNT, CDR2 YYREEE (reference sequence). The CDR3 loop is CASSEGPVPQETQYF. DNA for the CDR3: TGTGCCAGCAGCGAGGGGCCAGTCCCTCAAGAGACCCAGTACTTC.

This clonotype was counted a few times. The J gene is TRBJ2-4, the V gene TRBV2; 7 nucleotides align to TRBD1. The J call could be wrong; TRBJ2-5 is a better fit for the DNA end. CDR1 is SNHLY and CDR2 is FYNNEI in the germline V gene. The CDR3 is 15 residues long. The CDR3 DNA reads as TGTGCCAGCAGTGAATTGGGACAGCCCCAAGAGACCCAGTACTTC. The encoded protein is CASSELGQPQETQYF.

This sequence joins TRBV18 and TRBJ1-2; the match to TRBD1 covers 8 bases. This CDR3 contains 13 residues. J was trimmed by 4 bases and V by 5 bases; bases with no gene match: 3. CDR1 is KGHSH and CDR2 is LQKENI in the germline V gene. CDR3 in amino acids: CASSDGQGYGYTF. As DNA, the CDR3 is TGTGCCAGCTCAGACGGACAGGGCTATGGCTACACCTTC.

The chain joins TRBV28 to TRBJ2-7, with D possibly TRBD1 on 5 matching bases. Germline V gene lookup returns CDR1 MDHEN and CDR2 SYDVKM. The V gene lost 5 bases and the J gene lost 5 bases, with 13 bases spanning the gap. This CDR3 spans 13 amino acids. The CDR3 is CASSAPGSHEQYF. In DNA form, the CDR3 reads TGTGCCAGCAGTGCCCCAGGGTCCCACGAGCAGTACTTC.

The CDR3 loop is CASSIFTGGVKNIQYF. The CDR3 coding sequence is TGTGCCAGCAGTATATTTACAGGGGGCGTAAAAAACATTCAGTACTTC. The rearrangement links TRBV12-3 or TRBV12-4 to TRBJ2-4, with TRBD1 matching over 9 bases. The CDR3 is 16 amino acids. Trimming removed 5 bases from V and 4 bases from J; junction bases left unmatched: 9.

The rearrangement uses TRBV29-1 and TRBJ2-3, with unresolved D. Trimming removed 8 bases from V and 2 bases from J, with 14 bases in between. CDR1 SQVTM and CDR2 ANQGSEA come from the germline V gene. The length of the CDR3 is 13 residues. The CDR3 sequence is CSSADSYTDTQYF. CDR3 sequence (DNA): TGCAGCTCAGCCGACTCGTACACAGATACGCAGTATTTT.

On this clonotype itself: A much larger clonotype is one base distant, so this may be a read error. J is TRBJ2-1 and V is TRBV7-3; D not resolved. The CDR3 length is 15 residues. Trimming left V 2 bases short and J 0 bases short, with 8 bases between. Per the germline V gene, CDR1 is SGHTA and CDR2 is FQGTGA. The CDR3 region is CASSLGHSSYNEQFF. The CDR3 DNA reads as TGTGCCAGCAGCTTAGGGCATAGCTCCTACAATGAGCAGTTCTTC.

In this sample, this clonotype turned up a few times. The chain employs TRBV20-1 and TRBJ1-2, with TRBD1 as a possible D gene (5 bases). The V and J ends lost 5 bases and 4 bases respectively, with 14 bases between them. This CDR3 spans 13 amino acids. Germline-derived CDR1 and CDR2 are DFQATT and SNEGSKA (reference sequence). The CDR3 DNA reads as TGCAGTGCTGGGGGACGGGCTAGCTATGGCTACACCTTC. It translates to CSAGGRASYGYTF.

In DNA, the CDR3 is TGCAGTGCGATAATTGGACCTCGAAGGACTGAAGCTTTCTTT. It is translated as CSAIIGPRRTEAFF. The chain carries TRBV20-1 and TRBJ1-1; D gene ambiguous. V was clipped by 6 bases and J by 5 bases, with 19 bases between them. Germline V CDR1 and CDR2: DFQATT, SNEGSKA (reference sequence). The CDR3 is 14 amino acids.

The genes are TRBV2 and TRBJ2-1; D unclear. This CDR3 comprises 13 residues. The ends were cut back, 3 bases at V and 5 bases at J, with 8 bases in the middle. The V gene's germline CDR1 is SNHLY and CDR2 FYNNEI. The CDR3 here is CASSEDVDNEQFF. CDR3 DNA sequence: TGTGCCAGCAGTGAGGATGTAGACAATGAGCAGTTCTTC.

This chain uses TRBV29-1 with TRBJ2-5; possibly TRBD1 for D (5 bases). This CDR3 comprises 12 residues. The V gene lost 1 base and the J gene lost 5 bases, with 8 bases spanning the gap. Looked up from germline, CDR1 is SQVTM and CDR2 is ANQGSEA. The CDR3: CSVEGQTETQYF. CDR3 DNA: TGCAGCGTTGAAGGACAGACGGAGACCCAGTACTTC.

CDR3 in amino acids: CASSQEDNRESYEQYF. The CDR3 DNA follows: TGTGCCAGCAGCCAAGAGGATAACAGGGAGAGCTACGAGCAGTACTTC. The genes are TRBV3-1 and TRBJ2-7, with a weak D call TRBD1 (6 bases). The germline V and J ends were trimmed by 0 bases and 3 bases, with 15 bases remaining between them. This CDR3 has 16 amino acids. CDR1 is LGHDT, CDR2 YNNKEL, per germline (reference sequence).

The genes are TRBV29-1 and TRBJ2-3, with a tentative D call TRBD1 (6 bases). Germline values: CDR1 SQVTM, CDR2 ANQGSEA. The CDR3 is 15 amino acids. Trimming took off 1 base at V and 4 bases at J, with 15 bases between the two ends. DNA of the CDR3: TGCAGCGTTGAAGTAACAGGGACCGTGCCAGATACGCAGTATTTT. As protein: CSVEVTGTVPDTQYF.

This clonotype was seen only a few times. This sequence joins TRBV7-9 and TRBJ2-5; 8 bases are shared with TRBD1. Trimming at V came to 1 base and at J to 11 bases, leaving 9 bases not matched to a gene. The CDR3 is 14 amino acids. Germline assignment: CDR1 SEHNR and CDR2 FQNEAQ (reference sequence). The CDR3 sequence: CASSLGTGRAEQYF. Written as DNA, the CDR3 is TGTGCCAGCAGCTTAGGGACAGGGCGAGCAGAGCAGTACTTC.

This clonotype was picked up a small number of times. The rearrangement uses TRBV12-3 or TRBV12-4 and TRBJ2-7; 10 positions match TRBD1. This CDR3 has 14 residues. J gave up 2 bases and V 7 bases, and 5 bases lay outside the gene matches. The CDR3 here is CASTRDRGTYEQYF. The CDR3 DNA reads TGTGCCAGCACCCGGGACAGGGGCACCTACGAGCAGTACTTC.